This TCR beta chain was profiled in a study of Ad26.COV2.S vaccination and SARS-CoV-2 variants. The germline CDR1 and CDR2 sequences are KGHSH and LQKENI. V lost 5 bases and J lost 5, with 13 bases in between. The CDR3 has 14 amino acids. Findings and caveats of the study: Responses of spike-specific T cells (both CD8+ and CD4+) reportedly showed substantial breadth after vaccination.

As to this clone: The antigen is unknown.

Some clones are missing from TCRdb's copy, which holds only in-frame ones; the method was immunoSEQ multiplex PCR. This table has 380,000 or so clones, about 80% appearing once. This sample's treatment: roughly 18 received Ad26.COV2.S at low or high dose, single or two shots; five or six received placebo; per-sample allocation not given. Sampling took place 63 days after the first vaccine or placebo injection. The source is a person between 18 and 65 years old who received the Ad26.COV2.S COVID-19 vaccine or a placebo. The chain links TRBV18 to TRBJ1-5; TRBD1 might be the D (5 bases). The specimen was peripheral blood, collected in a trial of Ad26.COV2.S vaccine versus placebo. CDR3 DNA sequence: TGTGCCAGCTCATCCTCCGGGGCCTATCAGCCCCAGCATTTT. Translation gives CASSSSGAYQPQHF.